This is a list of T cell receptor beta chains from one sample in a study of blood T cells in healthy people across ages. TCRdb fed the 5' RACE reads into MiXCR, producing one record per CDR3 protein. The data hold hundreds of thousands of distinct CDR3 sequences, with roughly three fifths observed a single time. Sequencing was done on a sample of blood. The receptors were gathered from a man aged 35 to 55 in good health. Both conserved end residues are part of each CDR3. The order of the fields is clone size, D gene, CDR3 length, J gene, V gene, CDR3 protein, CDR3 DNA. A D gene is named only where the DNA matches it firmly. The size entry is marked missing in some rows and otherwise reads once, few, many or a size class.

clone_size: few; d_call: .; cdr3_length: 16; j_call: TRBJ2-7; v_call: TRBV7-6; cdr3_aa: CASSLTGDSAVGEQYF; cdr3_nt: TGTGCCAGCAGCTTAACCGGAGACAGTGCGGTGGGCGAGCAGTACTTC
clone_size: once; d_call: .; cdr3_length: 15; j_call: TRBJ1-1; v_call: TRBV27; cdr3_aa: CASSPGQSSRAEAFF; cdr3_nt: TGTGCCAGCAGCCCTGGTCAGTCATCACGGGCTGAAGCTTTCTTT
clone_size: .; d_call: .; cdr3_length: 11; j_call: TRBJ2-7; v_call: TRBV29-1; cdr3_aa: CSVAQQDEQYF; cdr3_nt: TGCAGCGTTGCTCAACAAGACGAGCAGTACTTC
clone_size: .; d_call: .; cdr3_length: 16; j_call: TRBJ2-1; v_call: TRBV13; cdr3_aa: CASSLVTSLRDNEQFF; cdr3_nt: TGTGCCAGCAGCTTAGTCACCAGTTTGAGGGACAATGAGCAGTTCTTC
clone_size: .; d_call: TRBD1; cdr3_length: 14; j_call: TRBJ2-1; v_call: TRBV4-1; cdr3_aa: CASSQGTGGFEQFF; cdr3_nt: TGCGCCAGCAGCCAAGGTACAGGGGGCTTTGAGCAGTTCTTC
clone_size: .; d_call: TRBD2; cdr3_length: 16; j_call: TRBJ2-7; v_call: TRBV7-3; cdr3_aa: CASSLTRASGSYEQYF; cdr3_nt: TGTGCCAGCAGCTTAACTCGGGCTAGCGGGTCTTACGAGCAGTACTTC
clone_size: .; d_call: TRBD1; cdr3_length: 14; j_call: TRBJ2-7; v_call: TRBV28; cdr3_aa: CASSWADRGYEQYF; cdr3_nt: TGTGCCAGCAGTTGGGCAGACAGGGGCTACGAGCAGTACTTC
clone_size: few; d_call: .; cdr3_length: 15; j_call: TRBJ1-2; v_call: TRBV4-2; cdr3_aa: CASSQEWGTFDGYTF; cdr3_nt: TGTGCCAGCAGCCAAGAATGGGGTACGTTTGATGGCTACACCTTC
clone_size: .; d_call: .; cdr3_length: 15; j_call: TRBJ2-4; v_call: TRBV21-1; cdr3_aa: CASSTRQKAKNIQYF; cdr3_nt: TGTGCCAGCAGCACCCGACAGAAGGCCAAAAACATTCAGTACTTC
clone_size: .; d_call: .; cdr3_length: 13; j_call: TRBJ2-7; v_call: TRBV11-2; cdr3_aa: CASSLGTMGEQYF; cdr3_nt: TGTGCCAGCAGCTTAGGAACCATGGGGGAGCAGTACTTC
clone_size: .; d_call: TRBD1; cdr3_length: 12; j_call: TRBJ1-4; v_call: TRBV29-1; cdr3_aa: CSVRDSREKLFF; cdr3_nt: TGCAGCGTCCGGGACAGTCGGGAAAAACTGTTTTTT
clone_size: few; d_call: TRBD1; cdr3_length: 14; j_call: TRBJ2-3; v_call: TRBV29-1; cdr3_aa: CSVGQGTSTDTQYF; cdr3_nt: TGCAGCGTTGGACAGGGTACTAGCACAGATACGCAGTATTTT
clone_size: .; d_call: .; cdr3_length: 15; j_call: TRBJ2-4; v_call: TRBV27; cdr3_aa: CVSSFLPRETNIQYF; cdr3_nt: TGTGTCAGCAGTTTCCTCCCCAGGGAGACCAACATTCAGTACTTC
clone_size: .; d_call: .; cdr3_length: 17; j_call: TRBJ2-3; v_call: TRBV7-2; cdr3_aa: CASSLAVGVGPPDTQYF; cdr3_nt: TGTGCCAGCAGCTTAGCGGTCGGGGTAGGTCCACCAGATACGCAGTATTTT
clone_size: few; d_call: TRBD2; cdr3_length: 17; j_call: TRBJ2-3; v_call: TRBV14; cdr3_aa: CASSQDLGGGEGDTQYF; cdr3_nt: TGTGCCAGCAGCCAAGATCTCGGCGGGGGAGAAGGAGATACGCAGTATTTT
clone_size: .; d_call: TRBD1; cdr3_length: 16; j_call: TRBJ2-3; v_call: TRBV9; cdr3_aa: CASSPAGDRVGDTQYF; cdr3_nt: TGTGCCAGCAGCCCCGCGGGGGACAGGGTCGGAGATACGCAGTATTTT
clone_size: .; d_call: .; cdr3_length: 16; j_call: TRBJ2-6; v_call: TRBV11-2; cdr3_aa: CASSLGTALGANVLTF; cdr3_nt: TGTGCCAGCAGCCTCGGGACGGCCCTAGGGGCCAACGTCCTGACTTTC
clone_size: .; d_call: .; cdr3_length: 18; j_call: TRBJ2-3; v_call: TRBV7-2; cdr3_aa: CASSLWGPSPTSTDTQYF; cdr3_nt: TGTGCCAGCAGCTTATGGGGACCCTCACCTACTAGCACAGATACGCAGTATTTT
clone_size: .; d_call: TRBD1; cdr3_length: 16; j_call: TRBJ1-1; v_call: TRBV7-9; cdr3_aa: CASSSLRGQGNTEAFF; cdr3_nt: TGTGCCAGCAGCTCGCTGCGGGGACAGGGTAACACTGAAGCTTTCTTT
clone_size: .; d_call: .; cdr3_length: 15; j_call: TRBJ2-3; v_call: TRBV5-1; cdr3_aa: CASGLGLGGTDTQYF; cdr3_nt: TGCGCCAGCGGCTTGGGGCTAGGGGGGACAGATACGCAGTATTTT